A single sample is the source of the 16 T cell receptor beta chains below, sequenced in a study of OX40 agonist ivuxolimab in advanced cancers. Data came from immunoSEQ multiplex PCR; TCRdb stores just in-frame clones and leaves some out. The sample lists about 36,000 clones; 78% were seen once. The sequenced sample was CD4+ or CD8+ T cells sorted from blood, obtained in a trial of the OX40 agonist ivuxolimab. These receptors were collected from an adult with an advanced solid tumor such as melanoma, head and neck, liver or kidney cancer.

As regards this clone: This is likely a read error, given that the CDR3 carries no conserved phenylalanine or tryptophan at its end. It is unclear where the CDR3 begins or ends on the DNA, so no DNA is shown, and the CDR3 is as TCRdb lists it. The rearrangement links TRBV28 to TRBJ2-7; TRBD2, as called in the table, went unchecked against the DNA. CDR1 is MDHEN and CDR2 is SYDVKM in the germline V gene. Counting both end residues, the CDR3 totals 8 amino acids. This CDR3 reads CASSLGRS.

The chain carries TRBV10-3 and TRBJ2-3, with TRBD1 matching 10 bases. V was pared by 8 bases and J by 9 bases, with 5 bases of the junction left unmatched. The CDR3 runs 12 residues. The germline gives CDR1 ENHRY, CDR2 SYGVKD. CDR3 region: CAIEGQGTTQYF. The CDR3 bases are TGTGCCATCGAGGGACAGGGGACGACGCAGTATTTT.

The chain links TRBV30 to TRBJ2-7, with 8 bases matching TRBD2. Germline V lookup: CDR1 GTSNPN, CDR2 SVGIG (reference sequence). The CDR3 has 14 amino acids. The J segment lost 3 bases and the V segment lost 3 bases, leaving 7 bases of the junction unmatched. CDR3 nucleotides: TGTGCCTGGAGCCGCGGCGGGGGGTTCTACGAGCAGTACTTC. Its translation is CAWSRGGGFYEQYF. Filled out from reference TRBV30 and TRBJ2-7, the complete variable domain reads SQTIHQWPATLVQPVGSPLSLECTVEGTSNPNLYWYRQAAGRGLQLLFYSVGIGQISSEVPQNLSASRPQDRQFILSSKKLLLSDSGFYLCAWSRGGGFYEQYFGPGTRLTVT.

The chain links TRBV15 to TRBJ2-1, with D tentatively TRBD2 (5 bases). Germline CDR1 reads LNHNV; CDR2 reads YYDKDF (reference sequence). This CDR3 spans 15 amino acids. Trimming removed 4 bases at V and 10 bases at J, with 20 bases between. In DNA, the CDR3 is TGTGCCACCAGCAAAGGCGGGTCCGAAAGGATGGAGCAGTTCTTC. Protein product: CATSKGGSERMEQFF.

This chain links TRBV2 with TRBJ2-1, with 8 bases aligning to TRBD1. The CDR3 sequence is 14 residues long. The germline V gene has CDR1 SNHLY and CDR2 FYNNEI. Trimming removed 6 bases from V and 5 bases from J; junction bases left unmatched: 6. CDR3 sequence (DNA): TGTGCCAGCAGCCCGGGACAGGTCGACAATGAGCAGTTCTTC. Protein sequence: CASSPGQVDNEQFF.

The chain employs TRBV19 and TRBJ2-5; 9 bases map to TRBD2. Germline V CDR1 and CDR2: LNHDA, SQIVND (reference sequence). The CDR3 consists of 13 residues. With 6 bases clipped from V and 2 bases from J, the junction kept 1 base outside the gene matches. The CDR3 nucleotides are TGTGCCAGTAGGAGCGGGGGGCAAGAGACCCAGTACTTC. Protein sequence: CASRSGGQETQYF.

This rearrangement joins TRBV7-5 to TRBJ1-6. TRBV7-5 constitutes a pseudogene. This CDR3 has 15 amino acids. The CDR3 DNA reads TGTGTCAGAAGCTTAGGTGTGGGTTTGAATTCACCCCTCCACTTT. Its translation is CVRSLGVGLNSPLHF.

Only a few counts were recorded for this clone. This chain links TRBV15 with TRBJ2-7; 10 nucleotides agree with TRBD1. The CDR3 is 15 amino acids. Germline-derived CDR1 and CDR2 are LNHNV and YYDKDF (reference sequence). The J segment lost 2 bases and the V segment lost 4 bases, leaving 5 bases of the junction unmatched. The CDR3 loop reads CATSNGQGGPYEQYF. As DNA, the CDR3 is TGTGCCACCAGCAACGGACAGGGGGGGCCCTACGAGCAGTACTTC.

Notes on this clone: Germline and junction disagree at one end, which may indicate a read error. The V gene is TRBV6-1, the J gene TRBJ2-5, with TRBD2 identical over 11 bases. This CDR3 has 16 amino acids. From germline, CDR1 is MNHNS and CDR2 SASEGT. In nucleotides, the CDR3 is TGTGCCAGCAGTGAGCCAGGGCTAGCGGGAGGCCGGCGTAGGGACTTC. Encoded protein: CASSEPGLAGGRRRDF.

In DNA form, the CDR3 reads TGTGCCAGCAGCTCCCAGGGTTGGCACCCAGACTACGAGCAGTACTTC. Translating it yields CASSSQGWHPDYEQYF. The chain is built from TRBV11-2 and TRBJ2-7, with a tentative D call TRBD1 (5 bases). This CDR3 has 16 amino acids. V was shortened by 4 bases and J by 3 bases, with 19 bases between the two germline ends. Germline V lookup: CDR1 SGHAT, CDR2 FQNNGV.

This chain uses TRBV21-1 with TRBJ1-5; TRBD1, as called in the table, went unchecked against the DNA. TRBV21-1 is a recognized pseudogene. The CDR3 extends over 15 amino acids. The CDR3 region has the DNA TGTGCCAGCAGCTCACAGACATATAGCAATCAGCCCCAGCATTTT. Its translation: CASSSQTYSNQPQHF.

V usage is TRBV28 and J usage is TRBJ1-5; D is possibly TRBD1 (6 bases). This CDR3 is 14 amino acids long. From germline, CDR1 is MDHEN and CDR2 SYDVKM. The V end lost 3 bases, the J end lost 6 bases, and 12 bases lay between the germline ends. The DNA of the CDR3 is TGTGCCAGCAGTTTTGACGGAGGGGGTCAGCCCCAGCATTTT. Translated, it gives CASSFDGGGQPQHF.

There are a few counts of this clone. At the DNA level, this CDR3 is encoded by other sequences in the same sample as well. This chain uses TRBV2 with TRBJ1-1; tentatively, D is TRBD1 (5 bases). Trimming removed 6 bases from V and 2 bases from J, with 10 bases in between. The length of the CDR3 is 13 residues. Germline V gene data show CDR1 as SNHLY and CDR2 as FYNNEI. CDR3 bases: TGTGCCAGCAGGGCCCAGGGAAACACTGAAGCTTTCTTT. Protein sequence: CASRAQGNTEAFF.

This chain links TRBV25-1 with TRBJ2-5; 7 positions match TRBD1. V lost 3 bases, J lost 2 bases, and 6 bases stayed unmatched. Germline-derived CDR1 and CDR2 are MGHDK and SYGVNS. This CDR3 region has 15 residues. The CDR3, as DNA: TGTGCCAGCAGTGACGGGACAGCTAAACAAGAGACCCAGTACTTC. This gives the protein CASSDGTAKQETQYF.

This chain links TRBV11-2 with TRBJ2-2, with D unclear. Germline V lookup: CDR1 SGHAT, CDR2 FQNNGV. The CDR3 length is 14 residues. V was pared by 1 base and J by 1 base, with 4 bases between. The CDR3 nucleotides read TGTGCCAGCAGCTTAGTTGGGAACACCGGGGAGCTGTTTTTT. It codes for CASSLVGNTGELFF.

The rearrangement joins TRBV7-9 to TRBJ1-2; perhaps TRBD1 as D (5 bases). This CDR3 is built from 15 residues. Germline V gene data show CDR1 as SEHNR and CDR2 as FQNEAQ (reference sequence). Trimming left V 6 bases short and J 3 bases short, with 17 bases between. For the CDR3, the DNA is TGTGCCAGCAGTTTATCGCTCAGGGTGCACTATGGCTACACCTTC. Its translation is CASSLSLRVHYGYTF.